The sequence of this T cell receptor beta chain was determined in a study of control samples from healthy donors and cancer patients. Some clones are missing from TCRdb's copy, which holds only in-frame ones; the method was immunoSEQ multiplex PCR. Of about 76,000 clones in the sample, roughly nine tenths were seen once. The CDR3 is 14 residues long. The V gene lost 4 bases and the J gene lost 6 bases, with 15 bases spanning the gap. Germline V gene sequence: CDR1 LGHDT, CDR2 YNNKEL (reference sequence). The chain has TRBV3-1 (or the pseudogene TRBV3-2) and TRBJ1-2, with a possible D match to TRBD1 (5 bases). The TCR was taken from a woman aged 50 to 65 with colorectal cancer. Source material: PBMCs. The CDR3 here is CASSPSAGTDGYTF. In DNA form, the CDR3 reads TGTGCCAGCAGCCCCTCTGCAGGGACGGATGGCTACACCTTC.